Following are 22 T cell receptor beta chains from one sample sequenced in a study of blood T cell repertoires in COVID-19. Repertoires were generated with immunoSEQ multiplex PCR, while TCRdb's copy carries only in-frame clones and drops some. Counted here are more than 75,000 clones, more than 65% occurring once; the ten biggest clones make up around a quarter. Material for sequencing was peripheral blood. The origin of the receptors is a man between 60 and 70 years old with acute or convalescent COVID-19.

In DNA form, the CDR3 reads TGTGCCAGCAGCCCGTTCGGAGCGGGGAAAGATACGCAGTATTTT. Residues: CASSPFGAGKDTQYF. The chain links TRBV3-1 (or the pseudogene TRBV3-2) to TRBJ2-3; 7 bases match TRBD2. The V gene's germline CDR1 is LGHDT and CDR2 YNNKEL (reference sequence). The trim removed 4 bases at V and 5 bases at J, leaving 9 bases unmatched. The CDR3 length is 15 residues.

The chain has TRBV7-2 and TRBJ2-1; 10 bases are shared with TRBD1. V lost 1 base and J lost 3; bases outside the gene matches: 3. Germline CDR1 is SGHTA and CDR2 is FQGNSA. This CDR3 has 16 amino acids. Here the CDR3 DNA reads TGTGCCAGCAGCTTAGTGGGGACAGGGGTCTACAATGAGCAGTTCTTC. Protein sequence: CASSLVGTGVYNEQFF. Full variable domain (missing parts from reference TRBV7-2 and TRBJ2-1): GAGVSQSPSNKVTEKGKDVELRCDPISGHTALYWYRQSLGQGLEFLIYFQGNSAPDKSGLPSDRFSAERTGGSVSTLTIQRTQQEDSAVYLCASSLVGTGVYNEQFFGPGTRLTVL.

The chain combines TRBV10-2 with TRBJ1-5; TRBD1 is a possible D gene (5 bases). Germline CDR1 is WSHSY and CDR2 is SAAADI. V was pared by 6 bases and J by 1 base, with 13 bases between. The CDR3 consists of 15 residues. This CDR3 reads CASRGDFSSNQPQHF. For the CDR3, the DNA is TGCGCCAGCAGAGGGGACTTTTCGAGCAATCAGCCCCAGCATTTT.

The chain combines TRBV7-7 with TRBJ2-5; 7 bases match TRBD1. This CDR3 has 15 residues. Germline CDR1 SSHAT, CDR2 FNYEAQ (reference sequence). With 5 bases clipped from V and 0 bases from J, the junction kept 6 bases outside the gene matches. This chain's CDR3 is CASSNRDSYQETQYF. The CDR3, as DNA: TGTGCCAGCAGCAACCGGGACAGTTACCAAGAGACCCAGTACTTC.

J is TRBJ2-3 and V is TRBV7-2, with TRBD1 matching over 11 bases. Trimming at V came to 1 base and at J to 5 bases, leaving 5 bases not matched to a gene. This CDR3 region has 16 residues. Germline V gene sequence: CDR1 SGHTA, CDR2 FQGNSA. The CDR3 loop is CASSLDRTGGGDTQYF. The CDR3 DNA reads TGTGCCAGCAGCTTAGACAGGACAGGGGGCGGAGATACGCAGTATTTT.

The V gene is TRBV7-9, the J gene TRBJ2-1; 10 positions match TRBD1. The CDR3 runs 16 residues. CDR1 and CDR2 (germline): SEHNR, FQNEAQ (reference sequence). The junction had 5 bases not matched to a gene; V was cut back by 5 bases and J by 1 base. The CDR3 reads CASSPWDRGSYNEQFF. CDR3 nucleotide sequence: TGTGCCAGCAGCCCCTGGGACAGGGGATCCTACAATGAGCAGTTCTTC.

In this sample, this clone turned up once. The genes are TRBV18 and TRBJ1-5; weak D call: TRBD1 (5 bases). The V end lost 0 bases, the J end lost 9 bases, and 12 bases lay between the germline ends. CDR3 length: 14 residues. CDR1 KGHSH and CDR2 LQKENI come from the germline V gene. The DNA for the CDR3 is TGTGCCAGCTCACCACCGGGGGGGAGAGGGCCCCAGCATTTT. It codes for CASSPPGGRGPQHF.

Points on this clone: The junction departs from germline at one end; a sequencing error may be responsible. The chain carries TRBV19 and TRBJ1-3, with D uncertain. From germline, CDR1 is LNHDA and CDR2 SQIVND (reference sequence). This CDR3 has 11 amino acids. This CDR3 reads CASSIGDTIYF. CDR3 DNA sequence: TGTGCCAGTAGTATTGGAGACACCATATATTTT.

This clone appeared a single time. CDR3 nucleotide sequence: TGTGCCAGTTCCCGGCGGGACAGGGGGAACAGCAATCAGCCCCAGCATTTT. Translated, it gives CASSRRDRGNSNQPQHF. This chain joins TRBV5-8 and TRBJ1-5; 11 positions match TRBD1. Per germline, CDR1 SGHTS and CDR2 YDEGEE. The CDR3 loop spans 17 amino acids. The V and J ends lost 8 bases and 1 base, in that order; junction bases with no gene match: 11.

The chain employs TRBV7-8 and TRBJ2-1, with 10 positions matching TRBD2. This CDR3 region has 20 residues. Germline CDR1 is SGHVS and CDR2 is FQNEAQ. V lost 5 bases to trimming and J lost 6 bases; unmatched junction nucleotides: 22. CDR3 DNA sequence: TGTGCCAGCAGCATCTCTAGCGGGGGCCATGACGTGCCCGATAGCAATGAGCAGTTCTTC. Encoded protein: CASSISSGGHDVPDSNEQFF.

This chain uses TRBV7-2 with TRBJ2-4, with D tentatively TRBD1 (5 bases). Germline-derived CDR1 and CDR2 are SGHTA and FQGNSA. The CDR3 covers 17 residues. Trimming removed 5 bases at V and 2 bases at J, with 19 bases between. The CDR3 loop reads CASSPTFGRASKNIQYF. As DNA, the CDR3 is TGTGCCAGCAGCCCCACTTTCGGCAGGGCGTCCAAAAACATTCAGTACTTC.

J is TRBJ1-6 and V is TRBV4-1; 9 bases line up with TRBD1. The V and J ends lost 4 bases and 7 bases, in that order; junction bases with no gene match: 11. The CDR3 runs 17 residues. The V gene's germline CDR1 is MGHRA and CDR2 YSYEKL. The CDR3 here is CASSLRAGTGQNSPLHF. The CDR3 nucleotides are TGCGCCAGCAGCCTGAGGGCCGGGACAGGGCAGAATTCACCCCTCCACTTT.

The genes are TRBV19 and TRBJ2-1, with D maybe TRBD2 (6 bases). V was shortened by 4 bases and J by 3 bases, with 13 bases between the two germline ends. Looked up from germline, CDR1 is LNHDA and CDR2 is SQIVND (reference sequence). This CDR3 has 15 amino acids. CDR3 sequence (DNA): TGTGCCAGTAGTACCGGCGGGGTGGGCTACAATGAGCAGTTCTTC. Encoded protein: CASSTGGVGYNEQFF.

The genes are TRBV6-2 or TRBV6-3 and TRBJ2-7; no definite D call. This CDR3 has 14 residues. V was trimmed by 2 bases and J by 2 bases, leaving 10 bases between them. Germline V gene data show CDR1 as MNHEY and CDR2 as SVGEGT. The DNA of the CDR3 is TGTGCCAGCAGTTACCCCCAGGCCACCTACGAGCAGTACTTC. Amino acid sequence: CASSYPQATYEQYF.

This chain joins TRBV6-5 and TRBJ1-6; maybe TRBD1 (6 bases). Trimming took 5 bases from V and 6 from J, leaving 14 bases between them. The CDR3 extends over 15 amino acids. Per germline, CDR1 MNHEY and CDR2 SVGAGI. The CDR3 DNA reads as TGTGCCAGCAGTACCCTCCTAGGGGGTAATTCACCCCTCCACTTT. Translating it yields CASSTLLGGNSPLHF.

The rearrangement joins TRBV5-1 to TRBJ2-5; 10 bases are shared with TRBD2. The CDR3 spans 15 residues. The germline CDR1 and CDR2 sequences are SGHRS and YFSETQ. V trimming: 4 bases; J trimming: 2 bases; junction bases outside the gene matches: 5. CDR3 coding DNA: TGCGCCAGCAGCCCTAGCGGGGGCCGACAAGAGACCCAGTACTTC. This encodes CASSPSGGRQETQYF.

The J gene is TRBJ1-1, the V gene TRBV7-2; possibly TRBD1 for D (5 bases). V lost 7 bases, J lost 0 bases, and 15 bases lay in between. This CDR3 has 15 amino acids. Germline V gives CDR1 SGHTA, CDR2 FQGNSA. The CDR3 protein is CASMRGRGMNTEAFF. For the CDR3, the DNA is TGTGCCAGCATGCGAGGGCGGGGGATGAACACTGAAGCTTTCTTT.

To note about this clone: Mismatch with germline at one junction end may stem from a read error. The CDR3 nucleotides are TGCGCCAGCAACTCACGGGAAAAACTGTTTTTT. Translation: CASNSREKLFF. This chain connects TRBV6-6 to TRBJ1-4; D not resolved. CDR1 and CDR2 from the germline V gene are MNHNY and SVGAGI (reference sequence). The CDR3 consists of 11 residues.

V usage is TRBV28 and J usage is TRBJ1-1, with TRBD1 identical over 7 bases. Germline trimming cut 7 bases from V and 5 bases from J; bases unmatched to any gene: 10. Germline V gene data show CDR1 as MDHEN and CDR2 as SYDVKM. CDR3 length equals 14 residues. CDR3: CASTGGFLWTEAFF. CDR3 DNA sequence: TGTGCCAGCACAGGGGGGTTTCTTTGGACTGAAGCTTTCTTT.

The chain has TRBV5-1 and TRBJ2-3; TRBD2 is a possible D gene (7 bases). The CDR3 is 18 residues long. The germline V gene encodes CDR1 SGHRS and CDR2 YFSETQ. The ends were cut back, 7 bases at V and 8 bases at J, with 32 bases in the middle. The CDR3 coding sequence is TGCGCCAGCGTCATGGGGGCTAGCGGACCCGGGGCGGTCGGTACGCAGTATTTT. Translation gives CASVMGASGPGAVGTQYF.

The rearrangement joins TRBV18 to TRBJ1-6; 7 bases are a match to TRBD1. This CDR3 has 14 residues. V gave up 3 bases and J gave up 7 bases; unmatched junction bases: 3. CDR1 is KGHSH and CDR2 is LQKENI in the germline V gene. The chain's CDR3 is CASSPTGANSPLHF. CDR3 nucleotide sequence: TGTGCCAGCTCACCCACAGGGGCGAATTCACCCCTCCACTTT.

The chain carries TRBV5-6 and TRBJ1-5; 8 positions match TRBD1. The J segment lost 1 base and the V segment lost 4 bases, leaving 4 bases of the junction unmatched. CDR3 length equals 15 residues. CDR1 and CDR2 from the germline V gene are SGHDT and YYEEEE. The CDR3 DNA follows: TGTGCCAGCAGCCTGACAGGGGAAAGCAATCAGCCCCAGCATTTT. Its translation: CASSLTGESNQPQHF.